The 20 T cell receptor beta chains given below trace back to one sample, sequenced in a study of shared clonotypes between healthy human individuals. Profiling relied on immunoSEQ multiplex PCR, and the TCRdb table lists in-frame clones only, not all of them. This sample has roughly 650,000 clones, with around 97% found just once. Material for sequencing was naive CD4+ T cells sorted from blood. Subset reported: CD45RA+ positively selected. The origin of the receptors is a woman under 40 in good health.

The V gene is TRBV9, the J gene TRBJ1-2; 8 bases agree with TRBD1. Per germline, CDR1 SGDLS and CDR2 YYNGEE. Germline trimming cut 0 bases from V and 5 bases from J; bases unmatched to any gene: 3. The CDR3 covers 14 residues. CDR3 coding DNA: TGTGCCAGCAGCGTAGGAGGACAGGGATATGGCTACACCTTC. This encodes CASSVGGQGYGYTF.

This clone appeared a single time. The chain carries TRBV28 and TRBJ1-3, with D possibly being TRBD1 (6 bases). Germline-derived CDR1 and CDR2 are MDHEN and SYDVKM. This CDR3 contains 14 residues. Trimming removed 6 bases from V and 7 bases from J, with 16 bases in between. The CDR3 coding sequence is TGTGCCAGCAGGGCCTCAGGGGTCGGGAACACCATATATTTT. It translates to CASRASGVGNTIYF.

The chain uses TRBV11-1 and TRBJ1-6; 7 bases line up with TRBD1. Losses at the gene ends were 5 bases for V and 6 bases for J; bases not matched to a gene: 4. Looked up from germline, CDR1 is SGHAT and CDR2 is FQDESV (reference sequence). The CDR3 loop spans 14 amino acids. The CDR3 coding sequence is TGTGCCAGCAGCCGCGGGACAGTTAATTCACCCCTCCACTTT. This encodes CASSRGTVNSPLHF.

The V and J genes are TRBV4-1 and TRBJ2-7, with a tentative D call TRBD2 (6 bases). The CDR3 is 16 residues long. Germline assignment: CDR1 MGHRA and CDR2 YSYEKL. The V end lost 5 bases, the J end lost 3 bases, and 20 bases lay between the germline ends. The CDR3 protein is CASSRPPGRGNYEQYF. CDR3 DNA: TGCGCCAGCAGCAGACCCCCCGGGCGCGGGAACTACGAGCAGTACTTC.

This clone was seen only once. The chain carries TRBV5-1 and TRBJ2-1; D is unresolved. Trimming left V 3 bases short and J 4 bases short, with 5 bases between. Germline V gene data show CDR1 as SGHRS and CDR2 as YFSETQ. CDR3 size: 12 residues. The CDR3: CASSWQYNEQFF. For the CDR3, the DNA is TGCGCCAGCAGCTGGCAGTACAATGAGCAGTTCTTC.

The chain is built from TRBV10-2 and TRBJ1-1, with D possibly matching TRBD1 (5 bases). With 11 bases removed from V and 3 bases from J, the gap between germline ends came to 13 bases. Germline V gene data show CDR1 as WSHSY and CDR2 as SAAADI. The CDR3 has 12 amino acids. CDR3 nucleotides: TGCGCCGCCAGGGTTCGGGACACTGAAGCTTTCTTT. Translation: CAARVRDTEAFF.

V gene TRBV5-1 combines with J gene TRBJ2-2; 14 bases fit TRBD2. Per germline, CDR1 SGHRS and CDR2 YFSETQ. V trimming: 4 bases; J trimming: 3 bases; junction bases outside the gene matches: 5. CDR3 size: 17 residues. This chain's CDR3 is CASSPGLAGADTGELFF. The CDR3, as DNA: TGCGCCAGCAGCCCGGGACTAGCGGGAGCGGACACCGGGGAGCTGTTTTTT.

The rearrangement joins TRBV28 to TRBJ2-7; D is undetermined. V was clipped by 7 bases and J by 0 bases, with 19 bases between them. The CDR3 sequence is 16 residues long. Germline CDR1 reads MDHEN; CDR2 reads SYDVKM. Written as DNA, the CDR3 is TGTGCCAGCACCCAAGATCCCCAGCTTAACTCCTACGAGCAGTACTTC. This gives the protein CASTQDPQLNSYEQYF.

V is TRBV28 and J is TRBJ1-1, with D unclear. The CDR3 length is 14 residues. V was shortened by 2 bases and J by 4 bases, with 11 bases between the two germline ends. Germline values: CDR1 MDHEN, CDR2 SYDVKM. The CDR3: CASSLGRLVTEAFF. The CDR3 nucleotides are TGTGCCAGCAGTTTAGGCAGGTTGGTCACTGAAGCTTTCTTT.

This clone occurred once. The genes are TRBV5-1 and TRBJ2-1; D perhaps matches TRBD1 (5 bases). V dropped 0 bases and J dropped 0 bases, with 10 bases sitting between them. The germline V gene encodes CDR1 SGHRS and CDR2 YFSETQ. CDR3 length: 16 residues. The chain's CDR3 is CASSLGQQSSYNEQFF. The CDR3 coding sequence is TGCGCCAGCAGCTTGGGACAGCAGAGCTCCTACAATGAGCAGTTCTTC.

The rearrangement uses TRBV5-1 and TRBJ2-6, with D unclear. The germline CDR1 and CDR2 sequences are SGHRS and YFSETQ. The CDR3 sequence is 16 residues long. V was pared by 0 bases and J by 0 bases, with 7 bases between. The CDR3, as DNA: TGCGCCAGCAGCTTGGCAGTCCGCTCTGGGGCCAACGTCCTGACTTTC. Translating gives CASSLAVRSGANVLTF.

The V gene is TRBV27, the J gene TRBJ2-7, with 12 bases that match TRBD2. Germline assignment: CDR1 MNHEY and CDR2 SMNVEV (reference sequence). Trimming removed 6 bases from V and 6 bases from J; junction bases left unmatched: 9. This CDR3 is 15 amino acids long. The CDR3 bases are TGTGCCAGCAGACCTACTAGCGGGAGGATTCGCGAGCAGTACTTC. It specifies CASRPTSGRIREQYF.

The chain joins TRBV27 to TRBJ1-1; D might be TRBD1 (6 bases). Trimming took off 6 bases at V and 4 bases at J, with 18 bases between the two ends. This CDR3 is built from 15 residues. Looked up from germline, CDR1 is MNHEY and CDR2 is SMNVEV (reference sequence). As DNA, the CDR3 is TGTGCCAGCAGCACGGTCACAGGGAACGGCACTGAAGCTTTCTTT. As protein: CASSTVTGNGTEAFF.

The CDR3 reads CASSLMGMTGTQYF. The DNA for the CDR3 is TGTGCCAGCAGCTTAATGGGTATGACCGGTACGCAGTATTTT. The rearrangement uses TRBV5-6 and TRBJ2-3, with D uncertain. Germline assignment: CDR1 SGHDT and CDR2 YYEEEE. CDR3 size: 14 residues. Between the trimmed V and J ends, which lost 2 bases and 8 bases, there was a span of 15 bases.

The J gene is TRBJ1-4, the V gene TRBV5-6; the D is unclear. Germline values: CDR1 SGHDT, CDR2 YYEEEE. The germline V and J ends were trimmed by 2 bases and 2 bases, with 16 bases remaining between them. This CDR3 spans 17 amino acids. The CDR3 sequence is CASSFYERAPTNEKLFF. In DNA, the CDR3 is TGTGCCAGCAGCTTTTATGAGAGGGCGCCGACTAATGAAAAACTGTTTTTT.

This chain uses TRBV7-2 with TRBJ1-4; 9 bases fit TRBD1. With 2 bases clipped from V and 8 bases from J, the junction kept 6 bases outside the gene matches. The germline V gene encodes CDR1 SGHTA and CDR2 FQGNSA. This CDR3 is built from 15 residues. CDR3 sequence reads: CASSLLGQGAEKLFF. The CDR3 DNA sequence: TGTGCCAGCAGCTTATTGGGACAGGGTGCGGAAAAACTGTTTTTT.

The gene calls are TRBV13 and TRBJ2-3; the match to TRBD1 covers 9 bases. There are 18 residues in the CDR3. Germline CDR1 and CDR2: PRHDT and FYEKMQ (reference sequence). Unmatched junction bases numbered 8, after V lost 0 bases and J lost 1 base. The CDR3 sequence: CASSLGQWTGVRTDTQYF. DNA of the CDR3: TGTGCCAGCAGCTTAGGCCAGTGGACAGGGGTTCGCACAGATACGCAGTATTTT.

The chain recombines TRBV19 with TRBJ2-2, with D perhaps TRBD2 (6 bases). This CDR3 region has 13 residues. CDR1 LNHDA and CDR2 SQIVND come from the germline V gene (reference sequence). Trimming stripped 7 bases from V and 7 bases from J, with 13 bases between. CDR3 residues: CASTVAGNGELFF. CDR3 DNA sequence: TGTGCCAGTACGGTGGCGGGGAACGGGGAGCTGTTTTTT.

V usage is TRBV5-1 and J usage is TRBJ2-5; 11 nucleotides line up with TRBD2. The CDR3 length is 14 residues. The germline V gene encodes CDR1 SGHRS and CDR2 YFSETQ. V was pared by 7 bases and J by 1 base, with 3 bases of the junction left unmatched. The CDR3 protein is CASAGTSGQETQYF. In DNA, the CDR3 is TGCGCCAGCGCCGGGACTAGCGGCCAAGAGACCCAGTACTTC. The full variable domain, completed using reference TRBV5-1 and TRBJ2-5, is KAGVTQTPRYLIKTRGQQVTLSCSPISGHRSVSWYQQTPGQGLQFLFEYFSETQRNKGNFPGRFSGRQFSNSRSEMNVSTLELGDSALYLCASAGTSGQETQYFGPGTRLLVL.

The genes are TRBV6-1 and TRBJ2-5; D is ambiguous. CDR1 and CDR2 (germline): MNHNS, SASEGT. Trimming pared 6 bases from V and 5 bases from J, leaving 13 bases between. The CDR3 has 13 residues. The CDR3 sequence: CASRFSNSETQYF. The CDR3 nucleotides are TGTGCCAGCAGGTTCAGCAATTCGGAGACCCAGTACTTC.